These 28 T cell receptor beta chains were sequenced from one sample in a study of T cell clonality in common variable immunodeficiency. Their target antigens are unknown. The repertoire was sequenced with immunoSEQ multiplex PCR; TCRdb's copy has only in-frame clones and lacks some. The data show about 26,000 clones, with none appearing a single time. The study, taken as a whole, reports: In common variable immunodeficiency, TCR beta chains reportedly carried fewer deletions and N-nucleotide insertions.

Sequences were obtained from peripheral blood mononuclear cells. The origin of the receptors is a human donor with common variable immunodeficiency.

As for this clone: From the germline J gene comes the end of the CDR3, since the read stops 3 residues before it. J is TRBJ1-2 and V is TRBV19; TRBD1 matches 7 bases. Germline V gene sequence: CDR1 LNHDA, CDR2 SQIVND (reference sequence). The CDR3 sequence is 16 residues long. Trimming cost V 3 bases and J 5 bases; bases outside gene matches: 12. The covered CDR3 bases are TGTGCCAGTAGTATCCGCCACACAGGGGTGAATTATGGC. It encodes CASSIRHTGVNYG. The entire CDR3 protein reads CASSIRHTGVNYGYTF. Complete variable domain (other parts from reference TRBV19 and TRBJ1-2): DGGITQSPKYLFRKEGQNVTLSCEQNLNHDAMYWYRQDPGQGLRLIYYSQIVNDFQKGDIAEGYSVSREKKESFPLTVTSAQKNPTAFYLCASSIRHTGVNYGYTFGSGTRLTVV.

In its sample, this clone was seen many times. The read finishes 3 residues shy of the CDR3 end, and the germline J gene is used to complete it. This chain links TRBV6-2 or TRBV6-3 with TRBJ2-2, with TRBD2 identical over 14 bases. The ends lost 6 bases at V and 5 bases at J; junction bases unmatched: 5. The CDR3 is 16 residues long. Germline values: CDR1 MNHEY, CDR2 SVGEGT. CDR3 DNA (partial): TGTGCCAGCAGACCTGGGACTAGCGGGAGAACCGGGGAG. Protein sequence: CASRPGTSGRTGE. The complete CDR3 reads CASRPGTSGRTGELFF.

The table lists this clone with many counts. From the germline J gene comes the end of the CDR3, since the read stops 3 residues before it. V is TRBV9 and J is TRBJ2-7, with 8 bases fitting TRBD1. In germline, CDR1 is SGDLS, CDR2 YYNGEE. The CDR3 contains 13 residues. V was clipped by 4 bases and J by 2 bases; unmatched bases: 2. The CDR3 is CASSPQGAYEQYF. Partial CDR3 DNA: TGTGCCAGCAGCCCACAGGGGGCCTACGAG. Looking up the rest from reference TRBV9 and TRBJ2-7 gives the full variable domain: DSGVTQTPKHLITATGQRVTLRCSPRSGDLSVYWYQQSLDQGLQFLIQYYNGEERAKGNILERFSAQQFPDLHSELNLSSLELGDSALYFCASSPQGAYEQYFGPGTRLTVT.

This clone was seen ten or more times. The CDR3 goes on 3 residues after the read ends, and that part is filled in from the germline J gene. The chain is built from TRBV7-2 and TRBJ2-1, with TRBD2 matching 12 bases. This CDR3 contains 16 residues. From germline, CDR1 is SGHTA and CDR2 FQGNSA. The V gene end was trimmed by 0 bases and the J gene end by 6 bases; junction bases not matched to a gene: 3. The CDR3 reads CASSLAASGGANEQFF. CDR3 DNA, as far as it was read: TGTGCCAGCAGCTTAGCGGCTAGCGGGGGGGCCAATGAG.

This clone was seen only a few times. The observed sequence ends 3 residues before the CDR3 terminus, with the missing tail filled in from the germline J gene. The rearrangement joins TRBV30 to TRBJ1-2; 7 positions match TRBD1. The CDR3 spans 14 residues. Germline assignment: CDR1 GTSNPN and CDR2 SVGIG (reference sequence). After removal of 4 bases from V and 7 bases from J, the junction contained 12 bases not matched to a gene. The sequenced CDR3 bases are TGTGCCTGGATGAGGGCAGGGGGAAGTGGTGGC. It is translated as CAWMRAGGSGG. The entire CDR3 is CAWMRAGGSGGYTF.

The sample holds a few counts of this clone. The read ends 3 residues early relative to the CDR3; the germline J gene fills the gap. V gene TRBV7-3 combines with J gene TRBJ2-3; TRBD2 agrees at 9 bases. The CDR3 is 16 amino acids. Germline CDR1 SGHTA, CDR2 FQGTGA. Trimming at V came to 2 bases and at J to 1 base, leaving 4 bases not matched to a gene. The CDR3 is CASSLGLAGGTDTQYF. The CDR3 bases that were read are TGTGCCAGCAGCTTAGGTTTAGCGGGAGGCACAGATACG.

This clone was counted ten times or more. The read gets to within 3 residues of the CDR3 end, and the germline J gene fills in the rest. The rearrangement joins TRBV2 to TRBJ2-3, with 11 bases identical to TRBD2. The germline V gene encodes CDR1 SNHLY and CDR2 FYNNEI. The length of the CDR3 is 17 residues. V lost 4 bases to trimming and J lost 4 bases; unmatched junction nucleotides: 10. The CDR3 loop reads CASSVDLAGGLPDTQYF. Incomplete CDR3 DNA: TGTGCCAGCAGTGTCGACCTAGCGGGGGGTTTGCCAGATACG.

This chain's CDR3 is CASSTNTVGNTIYF. The sequenced CDR3 bases are TGTGCCAGCAGCACGAACACCGTTGGAAACACC. The chain uses TRBV7-9 and TRBJ1-3; D not certain. The read gets to within 3 residues of the CDR3 end, and the germline J gene fills in the rest. Germline CDR1 SEHNR, CDR2 FQNEAQ (reference sequence). The CDR3 is made up of 14 amino acids. V was shortened by 5 bases and J by 3 bases, with 11 bases between the two germline ends.

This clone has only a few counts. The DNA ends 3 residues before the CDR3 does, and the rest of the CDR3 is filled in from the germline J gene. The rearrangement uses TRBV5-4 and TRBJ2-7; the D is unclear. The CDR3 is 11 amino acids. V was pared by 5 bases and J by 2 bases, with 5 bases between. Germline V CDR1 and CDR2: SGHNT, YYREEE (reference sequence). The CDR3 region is CASSSTYEQYF. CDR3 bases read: TGTGCCAGCAGTTCCACCTACGAG.

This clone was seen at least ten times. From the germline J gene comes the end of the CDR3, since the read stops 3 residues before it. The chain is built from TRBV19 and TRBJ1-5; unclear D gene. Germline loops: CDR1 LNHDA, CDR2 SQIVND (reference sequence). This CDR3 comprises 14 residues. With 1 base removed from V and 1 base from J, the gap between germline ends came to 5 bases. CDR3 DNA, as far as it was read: TGTGCCAGTAGTATAGGTTCGAGCAATCAGCCC. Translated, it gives CASSIGSSNQP. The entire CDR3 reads CASSIGSSNQPQHF.

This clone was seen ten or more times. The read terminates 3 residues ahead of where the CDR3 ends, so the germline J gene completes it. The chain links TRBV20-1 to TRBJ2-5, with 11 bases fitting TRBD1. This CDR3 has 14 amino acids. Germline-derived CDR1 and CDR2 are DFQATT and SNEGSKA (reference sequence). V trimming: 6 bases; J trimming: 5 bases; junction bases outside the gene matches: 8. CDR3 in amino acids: CSAGQGGRSETQYF. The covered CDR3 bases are TGCAGTGCGGGACAGGGGGGGAGGTCGGAGACC.

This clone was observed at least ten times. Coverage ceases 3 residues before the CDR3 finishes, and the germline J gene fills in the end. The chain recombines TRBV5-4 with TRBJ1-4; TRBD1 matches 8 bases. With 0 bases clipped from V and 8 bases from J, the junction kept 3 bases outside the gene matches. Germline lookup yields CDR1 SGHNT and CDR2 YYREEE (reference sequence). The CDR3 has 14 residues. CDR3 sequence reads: CASSLGGDREKLFF. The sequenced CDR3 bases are TGTGCCAGCAGCTTGGGGGGGGACAGGGAAAAA. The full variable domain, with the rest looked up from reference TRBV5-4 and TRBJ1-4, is ETGVTQSPTHLIKTRGQQVTLRCSSQSGHNTVSWYQQALGQGPQFIFQYYREEENGRGNFPPRFSGLQFPNYSSELNVNALELDDSALYLCASSLGGDREKLFFGSGTQLSVL.

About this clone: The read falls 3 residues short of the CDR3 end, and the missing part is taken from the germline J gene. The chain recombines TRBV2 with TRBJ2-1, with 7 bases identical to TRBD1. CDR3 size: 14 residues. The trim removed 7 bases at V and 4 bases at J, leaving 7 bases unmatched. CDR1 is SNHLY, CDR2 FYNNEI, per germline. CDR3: CASTPGDSYNEQFF. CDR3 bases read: TGTGCCAGCACTCCCGGGGACAGTTACAATGAG. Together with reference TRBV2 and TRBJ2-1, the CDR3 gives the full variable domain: EPEVTQTPSHQVTQMGQEVILRCVPISNHLYFYWYRQILGQKVEFLVSFYNNEISEKSEIFDDQFSVERPDGSNFTLKIRSTKLEDSAMYFCASTPGDSYNEQFFGPGTRLTVL.

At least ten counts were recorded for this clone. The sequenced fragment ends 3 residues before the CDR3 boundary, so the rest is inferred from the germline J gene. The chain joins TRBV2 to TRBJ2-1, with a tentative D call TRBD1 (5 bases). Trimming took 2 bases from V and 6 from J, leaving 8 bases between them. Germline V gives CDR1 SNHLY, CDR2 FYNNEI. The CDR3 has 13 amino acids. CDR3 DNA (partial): TGTGCCAGCAGTGAATGGCAGGGCAATGAG. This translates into CASSEWQGNE. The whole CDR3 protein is CASSEWQGNEQFF.

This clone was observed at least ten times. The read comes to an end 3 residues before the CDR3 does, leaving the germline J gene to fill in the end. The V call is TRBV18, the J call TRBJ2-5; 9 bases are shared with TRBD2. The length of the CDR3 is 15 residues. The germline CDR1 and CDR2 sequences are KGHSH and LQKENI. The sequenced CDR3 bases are TGTGCCAGCTCACCATCTAGCGGGGCCCTGGGAACC. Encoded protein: CASSPSSGALGT. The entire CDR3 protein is CASSPSSGALGTQYF.

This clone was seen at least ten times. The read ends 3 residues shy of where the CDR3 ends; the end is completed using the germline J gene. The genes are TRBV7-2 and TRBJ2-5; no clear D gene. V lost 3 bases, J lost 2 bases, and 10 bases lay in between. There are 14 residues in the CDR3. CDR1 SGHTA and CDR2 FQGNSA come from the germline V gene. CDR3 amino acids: CASSLSKGQETQYF. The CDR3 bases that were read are TGTGCCAGCAGCTTGTCAAAAGGGCAAGAGACC.

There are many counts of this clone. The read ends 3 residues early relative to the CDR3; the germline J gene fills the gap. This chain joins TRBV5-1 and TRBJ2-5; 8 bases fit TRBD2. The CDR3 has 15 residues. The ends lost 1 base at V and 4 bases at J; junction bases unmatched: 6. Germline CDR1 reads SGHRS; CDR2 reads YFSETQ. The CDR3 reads CASSLNGGAGETQYF. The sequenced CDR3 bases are TGCGCCAGCAGCTTGAACGGGGGGGCCGGAGAGACC. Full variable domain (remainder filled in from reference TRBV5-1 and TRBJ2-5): KAGVTQTPRYLIKTRGQQVTLSCSPISGHRSVSWYQQTPGQGLQFLFEYFSETQRNKGNFPGRFSGRQFSNSRSEMNVSTLELGDSALYLCASSLNGGAGETQYFGPGTRLLVL.

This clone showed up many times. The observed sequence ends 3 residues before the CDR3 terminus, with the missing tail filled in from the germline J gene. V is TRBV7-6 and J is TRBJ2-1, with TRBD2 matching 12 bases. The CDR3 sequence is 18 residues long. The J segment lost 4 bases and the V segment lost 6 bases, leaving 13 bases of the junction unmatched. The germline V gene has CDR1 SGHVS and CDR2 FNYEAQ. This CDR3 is CASSLGGLGTSGYNEQFF. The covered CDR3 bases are TGTGCCAGCAGTCTGGGAGGGTTGGGGACTAGCGGGTACAATGAG.

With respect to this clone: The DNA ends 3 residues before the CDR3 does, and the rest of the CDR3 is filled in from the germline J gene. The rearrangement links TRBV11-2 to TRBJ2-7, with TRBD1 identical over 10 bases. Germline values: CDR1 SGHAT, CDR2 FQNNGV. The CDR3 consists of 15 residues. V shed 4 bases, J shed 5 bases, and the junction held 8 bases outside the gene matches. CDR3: CASSSTRQGAHEQYF. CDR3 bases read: TGTGCCAGCAGCTCGACCCGACAGGGGGCTCACGAG.

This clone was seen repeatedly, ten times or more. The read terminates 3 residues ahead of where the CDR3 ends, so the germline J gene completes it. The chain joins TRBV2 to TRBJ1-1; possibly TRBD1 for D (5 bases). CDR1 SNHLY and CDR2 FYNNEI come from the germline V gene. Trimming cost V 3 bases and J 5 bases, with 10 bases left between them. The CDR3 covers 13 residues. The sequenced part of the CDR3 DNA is TGTGCCAGCAGTGATCTCAGGGTGACTGAA. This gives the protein CASSDLRVTE. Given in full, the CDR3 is CASSDLRVTEAFF.

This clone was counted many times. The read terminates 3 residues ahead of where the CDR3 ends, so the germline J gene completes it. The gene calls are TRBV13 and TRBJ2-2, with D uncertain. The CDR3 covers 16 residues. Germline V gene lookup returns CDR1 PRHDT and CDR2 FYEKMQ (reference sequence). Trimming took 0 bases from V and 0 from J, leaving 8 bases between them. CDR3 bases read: TGTGCCAGCAGCTTAGGCTCAGGAGCGAACACCGGGGAG. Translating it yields CASSLGSGANTGE. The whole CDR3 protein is CASSLGSGANTGELFF.

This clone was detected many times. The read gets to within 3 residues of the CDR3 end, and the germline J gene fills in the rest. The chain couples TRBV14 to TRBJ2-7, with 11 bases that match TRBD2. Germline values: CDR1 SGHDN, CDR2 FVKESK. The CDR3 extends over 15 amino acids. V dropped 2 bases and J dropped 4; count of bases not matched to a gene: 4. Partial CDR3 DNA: TGTGCCAGCAGCCAAAGGTCTAGCGGGAGGTACGAG. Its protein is CASSQRSSGRYE. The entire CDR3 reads CASSQRSSGRYEQYF. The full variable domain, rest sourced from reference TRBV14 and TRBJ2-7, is EAGVTQFPSHSVIEKGQTVTLRCDPISGHDNLYWYRRVMGKEIKFLLHFVKESKQDESGMPNNRFLAERTGGTYSTLKVQPAELEDSGVYFCASSQRSSGRYEQYFGPGTRLTVT.

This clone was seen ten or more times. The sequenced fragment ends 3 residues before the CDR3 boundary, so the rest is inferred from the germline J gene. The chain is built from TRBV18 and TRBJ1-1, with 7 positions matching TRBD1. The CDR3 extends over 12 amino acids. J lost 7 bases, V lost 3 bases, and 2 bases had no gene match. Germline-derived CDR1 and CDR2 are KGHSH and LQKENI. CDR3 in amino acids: CASSPDRDEAFF. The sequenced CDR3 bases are TGTGCCAGCTCACCCGACAGGGATGAA. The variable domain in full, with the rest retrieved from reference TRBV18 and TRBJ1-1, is NAGVMQNPRHLVRRRGQEARLRCSPMKGHSHVYWYRQLPEEGLKFMVYLQKENIIDESGMPKERFSAEFPKEGPSILRIQQVVRGDSAAYFCASSPDRDEAFFGQGTRLTVV.

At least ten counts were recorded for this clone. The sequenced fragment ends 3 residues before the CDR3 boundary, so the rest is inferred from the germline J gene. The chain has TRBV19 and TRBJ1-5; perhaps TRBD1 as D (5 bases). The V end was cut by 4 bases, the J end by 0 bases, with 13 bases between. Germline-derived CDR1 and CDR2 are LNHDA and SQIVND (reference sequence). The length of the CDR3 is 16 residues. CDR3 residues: CASSTRGSYSNQPQHF. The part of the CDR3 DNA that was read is TGTGCCAGTAGTACACGGGGGAGTTATAGCAATCAGCCC.

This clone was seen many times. The chain's CDR3 is CASRHATKGQPQHF. CDR3 bases read: TGTGCCAGCAGACACGCTACTAAAGGTCAGCCC. V usage is TRBV6-2 or TRBV6-3 and J usage is TRBJ1-5; the D is unclear. The read halts 3 residues ahead of the CDR3 end, with the missing end drawn from the germline J gene. The CDR3 has 14 amino acids. The germline V gene encodes CDR1 MNHEY and CDR2 SVGEGT. The V end was cut by 6 bases, the J end by 6 bases, with 15 bases between.

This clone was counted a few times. Partial CDR3 DNA: TGTGCCAGCAGTTTACTAGCGGGAGAAAACTACGAG. It codes for CASSLLAGENYE. The full-length CDR3 reads as CASSLLAGENYEQYF. This sequence joins TRBV11-2 and TRBJ2-7; 11 nucleotides line up with TRBD2. From the germline J gene comes the end of the CDR3, since the read stops 3 residues before it. The CDR3 covers 15 residues. CDR1 SGHAT and CDR2 FQNNGV come from the germline V gene. Trimming removed 6 bases from V and 3 bases from J; junction bases left unmatched: 7. Full variable domain (missing parts from reference TRBV11-2 and TRBJ2-7): EAGVAQSPRYKIIEKRQSVAFWCNPISGHATLYWYQQILGQGPKLLIQFQNNGVVDDSQLPKDRFSAERLKGVDSTLKIQPAKLEDSAVYLCASSLLAGENYEQYFGPGTRLTVT.

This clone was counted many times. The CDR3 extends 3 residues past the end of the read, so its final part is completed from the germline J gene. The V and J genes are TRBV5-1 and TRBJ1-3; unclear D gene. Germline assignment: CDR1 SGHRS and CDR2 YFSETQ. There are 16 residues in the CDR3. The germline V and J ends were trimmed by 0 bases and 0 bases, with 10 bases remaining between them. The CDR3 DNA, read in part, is TGCGCCAGCAGCTTGGATCTGTCACTCTCTGGAAACACC. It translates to CASSLDLSLSGNT. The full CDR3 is CASSLDLSLSGNTIYF.

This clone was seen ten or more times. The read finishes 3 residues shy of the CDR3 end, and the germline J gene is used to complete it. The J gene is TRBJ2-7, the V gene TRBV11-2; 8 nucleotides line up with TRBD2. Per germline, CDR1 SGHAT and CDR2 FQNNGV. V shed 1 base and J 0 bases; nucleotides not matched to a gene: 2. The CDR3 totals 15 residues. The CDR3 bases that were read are TGTGCCAGCAGCTTAGGAGCGGGGGTCTCCTACGAG. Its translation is CASSLGAGVSYE. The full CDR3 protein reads CASSLGAGVSYEQYF.